This record covers a single T cell receptor beta chain. This clone is a singleton in its sample. Its antigen is not yet known. A read error may produce the germline difference seen at one junction end. TCRB CDR3 sequencing used the immunoSEQ assay on genomic DNA. Under the source paper's analysis protocol: The analyses included only productive TCRB rearrangements. Clonality was expressed as a Shannon entropy-based productive clonality index, with each clone defined by a unique TCRB CDR3 sequence. The template counts of each clone relative to the total templates per sample were used to calculate repertoire overlap between two samples. A correlation with a Spearman r of 0.61 was found between V-gene usage by flow cytometry and V-gene usage by TCRB sequencing. TCRdb carries this immuneACCESS record with in-frame sequences only. Its versions omit some clonotypes, under half of them owing to an unresolved V gene in the studies checked, with the rest unexplained. That table gives V, J and clone size, and the DNA gave D and trimming. Across this sample there are 10,000 to 12,000 clones, with about three quarters seen only once. The biggest ten clones account for about a fifth of the sample.

These data originate in a study of somatic mutations in cytotoxic T cells in rheumatoid arthritis (dated by TCRdb to the late 2010s). Turning to the overall study: Some V beta antibody-stained T-cell populations were flow-sorted on a FACSAria II or Sony SH800 at nearly 100% purity, and sorted V beta1+ cells also underwent TCRB sequencing. The study asked whether expanded CD8+ T-cell clones in newly diagnosed, untreated rheumatoid arthritis carry somatic mutations, and used TCRB deep sequencing to characterize clonality. TCRB deep sequencing covered some 60 patients with rheumatoid arthritis along with around 22 healthy controls. The median ages of the patient and control groups were essentially identical.

The approximately 20 healthy controls were blood donors whose buffy coats were used; they had a median age of approximately 58 years (range about 21-70), and roughly 50% were female. Positive magnetic bead selection on an AutoMACS was used to isolate CD4+ and CD8+ cells, with flow cytometry used to check purity. Peripheral blood mononuclear cells were obtained using density gradient separation with Ficoll-Paque PLUS. DNA from CD4-enriched, CD8-enriched or PBMC samples was extracted using Nucleospin Tissue or Tissue XS kits and then quantified on a Qubit 2.0 fluorometer. Overall study outcomes, separate from this receptor: Rheumatoid arthritis patients and age-matched healthy controls did not significantly differ in CD8+ T-cell clonality. The expanded CD8+ clones had unknown antigen targets, and not appearing in virus-specific databases did not rule out that they were virus-specific. The largest CD8+ clone made up more than 20% of CD8+ cells in about an eighth of the roughly 65 patients, and blood and synovial fluid shared several identical CD8+ TCRB sequences. CD8+ clonality increased with age in patients (Spearman r ≈ 0.49) but not in healthy controls.

The sample comprised CD8+ T cells sorted from blood. The TCR originated in a man over 45 in good health.

The CDR3 protein: CASGLVRDRRLDF. DNA sequence: TGTGCTAGTGGTTTGGTACGGGACAGGAGGTTGGACTTC. The rearranged segments are TRBV12-5 and TRBJ2-5, and 8 bases in between align with TRBD1. The CDR3 numbers 13 residues from cysteine through phenylalanine. This entry keeps only the CDR3 DNA: 39 bases, framed from base 1. CDR1 is given as LGHNT and CDR2 as FRNRAP, both from the germline V gene.